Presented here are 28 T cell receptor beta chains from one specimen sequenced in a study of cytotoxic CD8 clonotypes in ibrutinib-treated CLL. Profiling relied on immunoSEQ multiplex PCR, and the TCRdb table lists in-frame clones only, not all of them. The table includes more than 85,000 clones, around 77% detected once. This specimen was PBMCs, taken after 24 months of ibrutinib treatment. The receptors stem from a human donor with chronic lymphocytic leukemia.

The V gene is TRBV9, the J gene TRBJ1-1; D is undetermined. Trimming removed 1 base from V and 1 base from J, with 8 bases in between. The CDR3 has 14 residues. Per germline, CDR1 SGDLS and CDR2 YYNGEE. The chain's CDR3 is CASSVSAANTEAFF. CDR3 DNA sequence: TGTGCCAGCAGCGTATCGGCCGCGAACACTGAAGCTTTCTTT.

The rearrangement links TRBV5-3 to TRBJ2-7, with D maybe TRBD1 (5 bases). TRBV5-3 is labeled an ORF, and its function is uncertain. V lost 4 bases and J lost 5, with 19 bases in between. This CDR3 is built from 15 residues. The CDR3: CARSIQVLAKDEQYF. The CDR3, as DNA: TGTGCCAGAAGCATACAGGTACTCGCTAAGGACGAGCAGTACTTC.

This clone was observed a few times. Here the CDR3 reads CASSPAYNEQFF. CDR3 sequence (DNA): TGTGCCAGCAGCCCCGCCTACAATGAGCAGTTCTTC. This chain joins TRBV7-2 and TRBJ2-1; D ambiguous. The V gene's germline CDR1 is SGHTA and CDR2 FQGNSA. This CDR3 has 12 residues. With 5 bases removed from V and 2 bases from J, the gap between germline ends came to 4 bases.

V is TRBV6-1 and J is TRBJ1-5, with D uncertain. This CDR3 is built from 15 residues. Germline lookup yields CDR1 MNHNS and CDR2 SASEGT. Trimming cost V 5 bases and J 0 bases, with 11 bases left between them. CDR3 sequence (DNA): TGTGCCAGCAGTTTATTATGGTATAGCAATCAGCCCCAGCATTTT. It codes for CASSLLWYSNQPQHF.

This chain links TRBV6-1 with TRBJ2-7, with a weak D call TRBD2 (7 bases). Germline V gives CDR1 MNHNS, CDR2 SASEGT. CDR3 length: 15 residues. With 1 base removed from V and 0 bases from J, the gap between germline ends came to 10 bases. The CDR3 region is CASSEGGGLSYEQYF. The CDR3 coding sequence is TGTGCCAGCAGTGAAGGGGGGGGCCTCTCCTACGAGCAGTACTTC.

The CDR3 DNA reads as TGTGCCTGGACCAGGGGCCTGAGGACTGAAGCTTTCTTT. Translation gives CAWTRGLRTEAFF. V and J are TRBV30 and TRBJ1-1, with TRBD1 as a possible D gene (6 bases). Trimming took 4 bases from V and 5 from J, leaving 14 bases between them. The CDR3 is made up of 13 amino acids. The germline CDR1 and CDR2 sequences are GTSNPN and SVGIG (reference sequence).

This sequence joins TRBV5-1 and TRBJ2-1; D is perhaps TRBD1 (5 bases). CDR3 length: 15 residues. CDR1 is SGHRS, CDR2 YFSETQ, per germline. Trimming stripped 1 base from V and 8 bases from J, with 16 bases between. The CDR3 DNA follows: TGCGCCAGCAGCTTGACAGGAGCCCCCGTCGATGAGCAGTTCTTC. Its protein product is CASSLTGAPVDEQFF.

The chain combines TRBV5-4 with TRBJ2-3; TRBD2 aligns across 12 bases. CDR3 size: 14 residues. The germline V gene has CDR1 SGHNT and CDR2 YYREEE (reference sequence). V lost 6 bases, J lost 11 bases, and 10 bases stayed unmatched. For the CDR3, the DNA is TGTGCCAGCACACCGGGACTAGCGGGCCGGATGCAGTATTTT. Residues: CASTPGLAGRMQYF.

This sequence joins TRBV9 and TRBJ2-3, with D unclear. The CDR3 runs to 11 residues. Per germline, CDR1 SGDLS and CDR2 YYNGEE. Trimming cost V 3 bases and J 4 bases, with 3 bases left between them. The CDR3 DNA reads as TGTGCCAGCAGCGGAGCAGATACGCAGTATTTT. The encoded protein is CASSGADTQYF.

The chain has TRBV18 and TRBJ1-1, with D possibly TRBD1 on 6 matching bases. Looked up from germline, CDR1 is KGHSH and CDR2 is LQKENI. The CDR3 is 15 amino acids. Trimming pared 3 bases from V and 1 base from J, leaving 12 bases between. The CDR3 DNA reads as TGTGCCAGCTCACCCCCGGGGGCGCGGAACACTGAAGCTTTCTTT. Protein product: CASSPPGARNTEAFF.

In DNA form, the CDR3 reads TGCGCCAGCAGCTTGGAAAGGGGGCCCTATGGCTACACCTTC. Protein sequence: CASSLERGPYGYTF. The chain links TRBV5-1 to TRBJ1-2; 7 bases line up with TRBD1. The CDR3 has 14 amino acids. The V gene end was trimmed by 0 bases and the J gene end by 4 bases; junction bases not matched to a gene: 3. The germline V gene encodes CDR1 SGHRS and CDR2 YFSETQ.

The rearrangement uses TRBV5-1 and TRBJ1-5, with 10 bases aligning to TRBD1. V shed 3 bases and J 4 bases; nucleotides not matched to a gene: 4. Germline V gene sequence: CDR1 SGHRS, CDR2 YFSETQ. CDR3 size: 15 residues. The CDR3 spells CASSSGQGDNQPQHF. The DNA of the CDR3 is TGCGCCAGCAGCTCCGGACAGGGGGATAATCAGCCCCAGCATTTT.

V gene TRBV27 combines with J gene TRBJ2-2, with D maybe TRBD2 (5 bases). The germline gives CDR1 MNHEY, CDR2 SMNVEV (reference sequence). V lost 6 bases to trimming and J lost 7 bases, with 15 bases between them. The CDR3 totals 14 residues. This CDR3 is CASSVMSGIGELFF. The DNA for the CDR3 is TGTGCCAGCAGCGTTATGAGCGGAATCGGGGAGCTGTTTTTT.

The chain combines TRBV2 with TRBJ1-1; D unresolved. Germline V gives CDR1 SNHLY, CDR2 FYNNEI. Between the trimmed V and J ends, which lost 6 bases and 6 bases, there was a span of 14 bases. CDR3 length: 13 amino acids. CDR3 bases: TGTGCCAGCAGCTTCGGCCAGTCCTCTGAAGCTTTCTTT. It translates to CASSFGQSSEAFF. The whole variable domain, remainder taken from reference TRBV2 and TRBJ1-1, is EPEVTQTPSHQVTQMGQEVILRCVPISNHLYFYWYRQILGQKVEFLVSFYNNEISEKSEIFDDQFSVERPDGSNFTLKIRSTKLEDSAMYFCASSFGQSSEAFFGQGTRLTVV.

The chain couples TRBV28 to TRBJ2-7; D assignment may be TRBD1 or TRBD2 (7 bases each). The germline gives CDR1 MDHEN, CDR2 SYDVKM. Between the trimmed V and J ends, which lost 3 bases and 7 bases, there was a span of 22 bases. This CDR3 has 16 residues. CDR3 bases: TGTGCCAGCAGTTTGCCTCATCAGGGGGTTAGCGGGGAGCAGTACTTC. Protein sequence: CASSLPHQGVSGEQYF.

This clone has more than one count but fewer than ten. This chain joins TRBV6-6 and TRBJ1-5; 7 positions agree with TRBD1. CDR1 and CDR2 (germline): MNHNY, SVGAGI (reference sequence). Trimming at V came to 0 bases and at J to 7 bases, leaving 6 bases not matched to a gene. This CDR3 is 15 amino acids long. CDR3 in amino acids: CASSYSGRGQQPQHF. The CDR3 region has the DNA TGTGCCAGCAGTTACTCGGGGAGGGGGCAGCAGCCCCAGCATTTT.

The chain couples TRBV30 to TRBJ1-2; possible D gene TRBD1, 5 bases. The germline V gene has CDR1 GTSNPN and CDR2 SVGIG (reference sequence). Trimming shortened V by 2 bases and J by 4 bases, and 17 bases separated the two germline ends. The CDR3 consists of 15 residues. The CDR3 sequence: CAWSLTGGASYGYTF. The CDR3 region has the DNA TGTGCCTGGAGTTTAACTGGCGGGGCGTCCTATGGCTACACCTTC.

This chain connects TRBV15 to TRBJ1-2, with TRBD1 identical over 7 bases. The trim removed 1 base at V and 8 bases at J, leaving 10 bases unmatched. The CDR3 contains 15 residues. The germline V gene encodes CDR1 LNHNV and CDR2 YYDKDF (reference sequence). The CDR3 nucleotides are TGTGCCACCAGCAGAGTGGGGTTTTCAGGGGGAGGCTACACCTTC. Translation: CATSRVGFSGGGYTF.

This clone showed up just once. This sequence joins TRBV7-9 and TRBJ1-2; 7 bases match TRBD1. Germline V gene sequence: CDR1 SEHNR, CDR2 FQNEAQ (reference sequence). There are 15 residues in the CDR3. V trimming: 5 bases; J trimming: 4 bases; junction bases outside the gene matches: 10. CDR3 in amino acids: CASSPPEGAIYGYTF. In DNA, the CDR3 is TGTGCCAGCAGCCCTCCGGAGGGGGCGATCTATGGCTACACCTTC.

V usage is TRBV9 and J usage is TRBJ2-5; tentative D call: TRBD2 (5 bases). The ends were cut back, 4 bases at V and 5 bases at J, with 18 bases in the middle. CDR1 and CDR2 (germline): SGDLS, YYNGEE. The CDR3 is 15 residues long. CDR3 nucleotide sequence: TGTGCCAGCAGCCTAAACCCCCGGGGTGGGGAGACCCAGTACTTC. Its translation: CASSLNPRGGETQYF.

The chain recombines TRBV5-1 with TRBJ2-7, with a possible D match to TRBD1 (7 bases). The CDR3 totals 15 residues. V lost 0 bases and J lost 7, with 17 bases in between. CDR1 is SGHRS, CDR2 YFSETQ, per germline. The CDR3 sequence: CASSLAGGSSLEQYF. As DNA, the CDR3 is TGCGCCAGCAGCTTGGCAGGGGGGAGCTCCTTGGAGCAGTACTTC.

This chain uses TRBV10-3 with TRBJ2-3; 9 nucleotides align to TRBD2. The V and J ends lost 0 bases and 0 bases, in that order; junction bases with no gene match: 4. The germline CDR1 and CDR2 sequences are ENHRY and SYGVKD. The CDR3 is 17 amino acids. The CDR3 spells CAISESIAGESTDTQYF. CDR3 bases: TGTGCCATCAGTGAGTCGATAGCGGGGGAGAGCACAGATACGCAGTATTTT.

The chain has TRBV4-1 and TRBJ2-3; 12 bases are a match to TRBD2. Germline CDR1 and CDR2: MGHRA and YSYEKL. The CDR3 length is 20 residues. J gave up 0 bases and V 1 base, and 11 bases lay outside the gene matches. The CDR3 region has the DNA TGCGCCAGCAGCCAAGCCGACCTACTAGCGGGGGGCCCTAGCACAGATACGCAGTATTTT. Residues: CASSQADLLAGGPSTDTQYF.

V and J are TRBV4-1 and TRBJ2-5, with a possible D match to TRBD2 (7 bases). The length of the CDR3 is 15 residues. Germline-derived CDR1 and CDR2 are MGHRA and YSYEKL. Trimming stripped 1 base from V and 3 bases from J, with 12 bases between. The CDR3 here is CASSQGRGGEETQYF. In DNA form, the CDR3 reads TGCGCCAGCAGCCAAGGCCGAGGGGGGGAAGAGACCCAGTACTTC.

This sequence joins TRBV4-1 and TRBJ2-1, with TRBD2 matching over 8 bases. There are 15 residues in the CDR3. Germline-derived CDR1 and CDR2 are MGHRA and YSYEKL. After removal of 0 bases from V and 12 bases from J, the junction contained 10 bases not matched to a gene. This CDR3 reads CASSQDRGTSLGQFF. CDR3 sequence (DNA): TGCGCCAGCAGCCAAGATCGGGGGACTAGTTTGGGGCAGTTCTTC.

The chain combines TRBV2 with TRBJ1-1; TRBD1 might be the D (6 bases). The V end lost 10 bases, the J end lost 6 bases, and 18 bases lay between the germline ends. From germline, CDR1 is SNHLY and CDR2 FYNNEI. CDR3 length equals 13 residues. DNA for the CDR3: TGTGCCAACGGGAGAGGGGGGAGGCCTGAAGCTTTCTTT. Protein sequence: CANGRGGRPEAFF.

The CDR3 DNA follows: TGTGCCAGCAGTTCGGGACAGGGCAGCACAGATACGCAGTATTTT. Protein product: CASSSGQGSTDTQYF. The V and J genes are TRBV27 and TRBJ2-3; 9 bases are a match to TRBD1. This CDR3 has 15 amino acids. CDR1 is MNHEY, CDR2 SMNVEV, per germline (reference sequence). Germline trimming cut 4 bases from V and 0 bases from J; bases unmatched to any gene: 2.

The CDR3 DNA is TGCAGCGTTAAGCTAGCGGGAACGTACGAGCAGTACTTC. This gives the protein CSVKLAGTYEQYF. V gene TRBV29-1 combines with J gene TRBJ2-7, with 9 bases aligning to TRBD2. Germline V gives CDR1 SQVTM, CDR2 ANQGSEA. This CDR3 region has 13 residues. Trimming removed 5 bases from V and 4 bases from J; junction bases left unmatched: 6.